The clone carrying this T cell receptor (beta chain) was counted at least ten times. The authors amplified TCR beta CDR3 regions from RNA transcripts. Following a first-round RT-PCR that used HTBI primers, a second-round multiplex PCR was carried out. Each CDR3 protein gets one entry after TCRdb re-called the multiplex PCR reads with MiXCR. The sample contains hundreds of thousands of distinct CDR3 sequences, around 21% of which appear only once. Germline-derived CDR1 and CDR2 are SGHRS and YFSETQ. With 1 base removed from V and 4 bases from J, the gap between germline ends came to 23 bases. CDR3 size: 18 residues. These data are taken from a study of Graves' ophthalmopathy and Graves' hyperthyroidism.

The origin of this receptor is a woman aged 18-29 years with stable Graves' hyperthyroidism. This rearrangement joins TRBV5-1 to TRBJ1-2; D may be TRBD1 (6 bases). Sequencing was performed on peripheral blood. The CDR3 sequence: CASSLRIRGRERGYGYTF. The CDR3 DNA reads TGCGCCAGCAGCTTGAGGATTCGGGGGCGTGAGCGAGGCTATGGCTACACCTTC.